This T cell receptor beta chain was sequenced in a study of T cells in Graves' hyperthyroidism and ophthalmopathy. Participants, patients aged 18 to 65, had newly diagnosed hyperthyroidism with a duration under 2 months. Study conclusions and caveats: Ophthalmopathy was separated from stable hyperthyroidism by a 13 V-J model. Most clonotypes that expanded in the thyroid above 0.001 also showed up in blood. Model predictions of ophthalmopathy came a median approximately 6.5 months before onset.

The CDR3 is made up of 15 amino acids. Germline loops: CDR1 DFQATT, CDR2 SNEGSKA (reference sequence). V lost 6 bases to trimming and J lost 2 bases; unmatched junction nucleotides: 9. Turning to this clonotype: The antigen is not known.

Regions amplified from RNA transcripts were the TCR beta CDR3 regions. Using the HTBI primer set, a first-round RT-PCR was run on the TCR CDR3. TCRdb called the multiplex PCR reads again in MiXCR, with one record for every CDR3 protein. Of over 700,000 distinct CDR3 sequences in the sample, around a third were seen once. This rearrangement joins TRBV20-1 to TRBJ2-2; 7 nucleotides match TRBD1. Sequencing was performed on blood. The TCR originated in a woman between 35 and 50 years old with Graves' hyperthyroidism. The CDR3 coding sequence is TGCAGTGCGAAATCCGGGACAGCAAACACCGGGGAGCTGTTTTTT. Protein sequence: CSAKSGTANTGELFF.